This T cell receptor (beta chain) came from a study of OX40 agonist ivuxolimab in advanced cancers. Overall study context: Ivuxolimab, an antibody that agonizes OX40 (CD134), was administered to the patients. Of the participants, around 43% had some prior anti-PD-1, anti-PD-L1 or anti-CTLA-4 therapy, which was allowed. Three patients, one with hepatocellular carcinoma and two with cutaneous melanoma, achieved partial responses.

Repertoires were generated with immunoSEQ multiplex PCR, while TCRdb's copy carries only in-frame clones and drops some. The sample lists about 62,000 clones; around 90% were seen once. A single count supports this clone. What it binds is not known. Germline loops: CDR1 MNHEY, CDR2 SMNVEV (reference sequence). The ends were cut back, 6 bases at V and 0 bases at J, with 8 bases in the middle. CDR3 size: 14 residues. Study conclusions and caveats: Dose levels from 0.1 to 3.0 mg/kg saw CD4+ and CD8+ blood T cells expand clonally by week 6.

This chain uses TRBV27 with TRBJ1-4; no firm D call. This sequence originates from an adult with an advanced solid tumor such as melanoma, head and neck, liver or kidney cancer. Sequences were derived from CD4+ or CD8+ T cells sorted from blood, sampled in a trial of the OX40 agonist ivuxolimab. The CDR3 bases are TGTGCCAGCAGCGTAGATGCAACTAATGAAAAACTGTTTTTT. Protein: CASSVDATNEKLFF.